This T cell receptor beta chain was sequenced in a study of regulatory T cells in long-lasting Graves disease. The CDR3 runs 17 residues. The germline V gene encodes CDR1 MNHEY and CDR2 SVGAGI. Trimming stripped 0 bases from V and 1 base from J, with 12 bases between. At least ten counts were recorded for this clonotype. Arm-PCR of CDR3 regions and iRepertoire HTBI primers were the basis on which TCR beta libraries were built. TCRdb re-called the multiplex PCR reads with MiXCR, one entry per CDR3 protein. The sample lists 450,000 to 500,000 distinct CDR3 sequences; roughly 17% were seen once. Time point noted: newly diagnosed GD, antithyroid drugs for less than 3 months. The TCR library was prepared using RNA isolated from PBMCs. This same sample was also taken into another study, of T cells in Graves' hyperthyroidism and ophthalmopathy. This second study notes: Clinical symptoms, serum thyroxine and TRAb, thyroid ultrasound and orbital computed tomography were used for the diagnoses. Most thyroid clonotypes with frequency above 0.001 were detected in blood.

The input for sequencing was peripheral blood mononuclear cells (PBMCs), taken at new diagnosis, from a patient treated with antithyroid drugs. This TCR was sampled from a middle-aged man with Graves disease. The chain links TRBV6-5 to TRBJ2-2, with D unresolved. The CDR3 nucleotides read TGTGCCAGCAGTTACTCGTTTTGGCACCTGAACACCGGGGAGCTGTTTTTT. It yields the protein CASSYSFWHLNTGELFF.